This TCR beta chain was documented in a study of T-cell reconstitution after alpha-beta-depleted transplantation in children. Study-level results: Newly made T cells mostly supplied T-cell counts and diversity one year after transplant. Reportedly, only several hundred clones from non-depleted graft cells drove alpha-beta T-cell counts at about two months. Diversity of TCRbeta at day 60 was high in some patients, arising from surviving recipient T cells and thymic progenitors.

The library targeted TCRbeta and was prepared with unique molecular identifiers. TCRdb processed the PCR reads anew with MiXCR; each CDR3 protein has one entry. The sample lists hundreds of thousands of distinct CDR3 sequences, under 12% occurring once. There are many counts of this clonotype. Its antigen is undetermined. The germline V gene has CDR1 LGHNA and CDR2 YSLEER. The J segment lost 4 bases and the V segment lost 0 bases, leaving 3 bases of the junction unmatched. The CDR3 is 15 amino acids. The J gene is TRBJ2-7, the V gene TRBV4-3; TRBD2 matches 10 bases. The sequence came from a child aged 2-15 years with inherited bone marrow failure, due to receive a stem cell transplant. The sample in question was PBMCs, obtained before TCRalphabeta/CD19-depleted stem cell transplant. For the CDR3, the DNA is TGCGCCAGCAGCCAAGATTCTAGCGGGGGATACGAGCAGTACTTC. Translation: CASSQDSSGGYEQYF.